The entry that follows covers one TCR beta chain sequence. Antigen: not known. The PCR contained 60 Vbeta and 13 Jbeta primers. Per the authors' pipeline: Unique TCR beta chains totaled 65 million to 95 million in a later count, with some 10 million of them shared. Data came from immunoSEQ multiplex PCR; TCRdb stores just in-frame clones and leaves some out. V and J calls and clone size are as listed in that table; D and trimming were resolved from the DNA. The sample lists 130,000 to 150,000 clones; 80% to 90% were seen once. The germline V gene has CDR1 MNHNS and CDR2 SASEGT. The CDR3 contains 13 residues. The ends were cut back, 7 bases at V and 4 bases at J, with 11 bases in the middle. The data belong to a study of cytomegalovirus exposure and HLA in healthy donors. Study conclusions and caveats: Earlier analysis found most TCR beta V segments productive about 87% or about 30% of the time. Cytomegalovirus association was listed for under 200 TCR beta chains. It was in a later analysis that TCR association rates were seen to vary by HLA locus, highest for DRB1 and lowest for HLA-C.

Specimen: PBMCs. The clonotype comes from a middle-aged woman in good health and CMV-seropositive. The chain couples TRBV6-1 to TRBJ1-3, with D possibly TRBD1 on 6 matching bases. CDR3 sequence: CASTWDIGNTIYF. Written as DNA, the CDR3 is TGTGCCAGCACCTGGGACATCGGAAACACCATATATTTT.